A single T cell receptor (beta chain) is shown here with its context. The data stem from a study of T cells in Graves' hyperthyroidism and ophthalmopathy. RNA transcripts served as the template for amplifying TCR beta CDR3 regions. The HTBI primer set drove a first-round RT-PCR of the TCR CDR3. TCRdb reprocessed the multiplex PCR reads with MiXCR, giving one entry per CDR3 protein. The sample contains nearly 600,000 distinct CDR3 sequences, more than 13% of which appear only once. The CDR3 loop spans 13 amino acids. CDR1 is SEHNR, CDR2 FQNEAQ, per germline (reference sequence). Trimming took 3 bases from V and 5 from J, leaving 10 bases between them. Fresh peripheral blood, around 10 ml of it, supplied the PBMCs.

This TCR derives from a woman aged 18-29 years with Graves' ophthalmopathy. The sample consisted of blood. The rearrangement joins TRBV7-9 to TRBJ2-5, with D unresolved. CDR3 sequence (DNA): TGTGCCAGCAGCTTCCCCCCCTTGGAGACCCAGTACTTC. As protein: CASSFPPLETQYF.